The rows below give T cell receptor beta chains drawn from one sample of a study of T cells in Graves' hyperthyroidism and ophthalmopathy. Each CDR3 protein is one row after TCRdb ran MiXCR on the multiplex PCR reads. The data show 400,000 or so distinct CDR3 sequences, over 12% seen once. Sample: blood. Receptor source: a man aged 50 or older with Graves' ophthalmopathy. The CDR3 runs from the conserved cysteine through the conserved F or W. A D gene is named only where the DNA matches it firmly. Part of the rows lack a size; the others show once, few, many or a class for expanded clones.

v_gene	d_gene	abundance	len	j_gene	CDR3nt	CDR3aa
TRBV7-9	TRBD1	few	16	TRBJ2-1	TGTGCCAGCAGCGGAGAAGGACAGGGGAGATACAATGAGCAGTTCTTC	CASSGEGQGRYNEQFF
TRBV6-1	-	few	12	TRBJ2-7	TGTGCCCCCAGGGTGGGGTTCGACGAGCAGTACTTC	CAPRVGFDEQYF
TRBV5-1	TRBD2	-	15	TRBJ2-2	TGCGCCAGCATGCGTTCTAGCGGGAGTACCGGGGAGCTGTTTTTT	CASMRSSGSTGELFF
TRBV3-1	-	-	15	TRBJ1-2	TGTGCCAGCAGCCAAGATTGGGCAGGCAAGGGTGGCTACACCTTC	CASSQDWAGKGGYTF
TRBV25-1	TRBD1	-	15	TRBJ1-2	TGTGCCAGCAGTGAGCTGACAGGGAGGGACTATGGCTACACCTTC	CASSELTGRDYGYTF
TRBV28	-	-	12	TRBJ1-2	TGTGCCGGCTCCGGTCTCGACTATGGCTACACCTTC	CAGSGLDYGYTF
TRBV20-1	TRBD1	many	14	TRBJ2-7	TGCAGTGCTAGAGTTGTGGTTACAGGGGGAGAGCAGTACTTC	CSARVVVTGGEQYF
TRBV27	TRBD2	few	16	TRBJ2-7	TGTGCCAGCAGTTCATTGACTAGCGGGAGGTCCGACGAGCAGTACTTC	CASSSLTSGRSDEQYF
TRBV7-9	-	-	12	TRBJ2-1	TGTGCCAGCAGCTTGGAACTAGTGGTAAAGTTCTTC	CASSLELVVKFF
TRBV28	TRBD1	many	15	TRBJ1-1	TGTGCCAGCAGTTCTTCCGGGACAGGGGCGCAGAAAGCTTTCTTT	CASSSSGTGAQKAFF
TRBV29-1	TRBD2	-	12	TRBJ2-1	TGCAGCGTTAGGACTAGTCAACATGAGCAGTTCTTC	CSVRTSQHEQFF
TRBV12-3/TRBV12-4	TRBD2	-	16	TRBJ2-2	TGTGCCAGCAGTTTAGGGGTAGCGGGGCCCACCGGGGAGCTGTTTTTT	CASSLGVAGPTGELFF
TRBV6-1	-	few	13	TRBJ1-3	TGTGCCAGCGGACAAGGCGGTGGAAACACCATATATTTT	CASGQGGGNTIYF
TRBV15	-	-	17	TRBJ2-5	TGTGCCACCAGCAGAGATGGCCGCAAAGGTTTCTCAGAGACCCAGTACTTC	CATSRDGRKGFSETQYF
TRBV5-6	-	many	11	TRBJ2-1	TGTGCCAGCAGTGCGTCCCGTGAGCAGTTCTTC	CASSASREQFF
TRBV9	-	-	15	TRBJ2-1	TGTGCCAGCAGCGTAGGCGGGACCCTCTCTAATGAGCAGTTCTTC	CASSVGGTLSNEQFF
TRBV6-5	-	many	14	TRBJ1-2	TGTGCCAGCAGTTACCTTGCGGACGTCTATGGCTACACCTTC	CASSYLADVYGYTF
TRBV24-1	-	-	13	TRBJ2-7	TGTGCCACCAGTGATCCTACCGTTTACGAGCAGTACTTC	CATSDPTVYEQYF
TRBV7-2	-	few	18	TRBJ2-3	TGTGCCAGCAGCTTAGGGGCTCCAGGAGGAGGAGCCACAGATACGCAGTATTTT	CASSLGAPGGGATDTQYF
TRBV7-9	TRBD2	many	14	TRBJ2-7	TGTGCCAGCAGCTTAAGCGGGAGCTGGTACGAGCAGTACTTC	CASSLSGSWYEQYF
TRBV12-3/TRBV12-4	TRBD1	-	17	TRBJ1-2	TGTGCCAGCACCCCGGTTTTGGACAGGGTCGTTCTCGGCGGCTACACCTTC	CASTPVLDRVVLGGYTF
TRBV5-4	TRBD2	few	15	TRBJ2-7	TGTGCCAGCAGCTTGCCTAGCGGGGAGTTAGGCGAGCAGTACTTC	CASSLPSGELGEQYF
TRBV28	-	many	15	TRBJ2-7	TGTGCCAGCAGCCGTGCAAATCCTTCTGCCTACGAGCAGTACTTC	CASSRANPSAYEQYF
TRBV28	TRBD1	-	15	TRBJ2-1	TGTGCCAGCAGCCCGAGGGACAGGCTTGGCAATGAGCAGTTCTTC	CASSPRDRLGNEQFF
TRBV24-1	-	many	14	TRBJ1-2	TGTGCCACCAGTGGAGAACAGGGCCACCGGGGCTACACCTTC	CATSGEQGHRGYTF
TRBV5-8	-	many	13	TRBJ2-7	TGTGCCAGCAGCCTTCGGGGATCCTACGAGCAGTACTTC	CASSLRGSYEQYF